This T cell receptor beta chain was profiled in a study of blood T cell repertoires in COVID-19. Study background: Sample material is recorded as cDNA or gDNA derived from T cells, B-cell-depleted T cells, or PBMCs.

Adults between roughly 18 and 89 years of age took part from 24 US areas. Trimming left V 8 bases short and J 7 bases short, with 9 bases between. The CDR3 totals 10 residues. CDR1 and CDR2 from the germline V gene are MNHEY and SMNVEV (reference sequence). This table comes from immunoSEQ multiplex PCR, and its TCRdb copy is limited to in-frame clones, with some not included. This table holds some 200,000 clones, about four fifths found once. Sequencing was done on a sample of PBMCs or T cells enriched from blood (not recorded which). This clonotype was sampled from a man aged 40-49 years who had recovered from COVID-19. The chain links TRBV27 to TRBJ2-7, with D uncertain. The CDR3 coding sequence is TGTGCCAGCGGTAGCCTTGAGCAGTACTTC. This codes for CASGSLEQYF.